The 17 T cell receptor beta chains listed next were all sequenced from one sample in a study of T cell changes during pregnancy in multiple sclerosis. Some clones are missing from TCRdb's copy, which holds only in-frame ones; the method was immunoSEQ multiplex PCR. The sample lists around 60,000 clones, roughly 93% occurring once. The sequencing used CD4+ T cells from peripheral blood mononuclear cells, collected before pregnancy. All receptors derive from a female donor with multiple sclerosis, enrolled in a pregnancy study.

The chain employs TRBV11-2 and TRBJ2-4, with 7 bases matching TRBD1. Trimming took 3 bases from V and 0 from J; bases not matched to a gene: 5. The CDR3 is 16 residues long. Germline CDR1 reads SGHAT; CDR2 reads FQNNGV. This CDR3 is CASSLTGLLAKNIQYF. DNA for the CDR3: TGTGCCAGCAGCTTGACAGGGCTACTAGCCAAAAACATTCAGTACTTC.

The chain joins TRBV28 to TRBJ2-7; 9 nucleotides agree with TRBD1. Germline-derived CDR1 and CDR2 are MDHEN and SYDVKM. This CDR3 has 15 residues. Trimming took 2 bases from V and 2 from J; bases not matched to a gene: 4. CDR3 protein: CASSLGDRVTYEQYF. Here the CDR3 DNA reads TGTGCCAGCAGTTTAGGGGACAGGGTTACCTACGAGCAGTACTTC.

This clone turned up a few times. This sequence joins TRBV7-2 and TRBJ2-7; unclear D gene. This CDR3 has 14 amino acids. Trimming took off 0 bases at V and 2 bases at J, with 8 bases between the two ends. CDR1 is SGHTA and CDR2 is FQGNSA in the germline V gene. The CDR3 sequence is CASSLALSAYEQYF. In nucleotides, the CDR3 is TGTGCCAGCAGCTTAGCTTTGTCAGCCTACGAGCAGTACTTC.

This rearrangement joins TRBV7-6 to TRBJ2-7, with a possible D match to TRBD2 (5 bases). Deletions cut 2 bases from V and 3 bases from J, with 20 bases between. The germline V gene has CDR1 SGHVS and CDR2 FNYEAQ. CDR3 length: 17 amino acids. The CDR3 region has the DNA TGTGCCAGCAGCTTATTTCTTGGTTCGGGGAGTATCTACGAGCAGTACTTC. Encoded protein: CASSLFLGSGSIYEQYF.

The V gene is TRBV5-1, the J gene TRBJ2-7; D not resolved. The CDR3 is 13 amino acids. Per the germline V gene, CDR1 is SGHRS and CDR2 is YFSETQ. Trimming shortened V by 2 bases and J by 3 bases, and 9 bases separated the two germline ends. In nucleotides, the CDR3 is TGCGCCAGCAGCTTAGCCCTTTTCTACGAGCAGTACTTC. This gives the protein CASSLALFYEQYF.

The table lists this clone with a count of one. The chain is built from TRBV6-5 and TRBJ1-3; no clear D. Trimming stripped 0 bases from V and 2 bases from J, with 11 bases between. The CDR3 covers 16 residues. CDR1 is MNHEY, CDR2 SVGAGI, per germline. The CDR3 nucleotides read TGTGCCAGCAGTTACTCCCCGGCTCGGGCTGGAAACACCATATATTTT. This translates into CASSYSPARAGNTIYF.

This clone was observed a single time. The V gene is TRBV10-3, the J gene TRBJ2-7; 8 bases line up with TRBD2. Per the germline V gene, CDR1 is ENHRY and CDR2 is SYGVKD. V shed 3 bases, J shed 0 bases, and the junction held 16 bases outside the gene matches. This CDR3 comprises 19 residues. CDR3 sequence reads: CAISEWASGPSRASYEQYF. CDR3 DNA: TGTGCCATCAGTGAATGGGCTAGCGGGCCTAGTCGGGCCTCCTACGAGCAGTACTTC.

This chain links TRBV6-1 with TRBJ2-2, with 16 bases matching TRBD2. The CDR3 is 18 amino acids. Germline lookup yields CDR1 MNHNS and CDR2 SASEGT. Germline trimming cut 3 bases from V and 4 bases from J; bases unmatched to any gene: 5. Here the CDR3 reads CASSDGTSGRAPTGELFF. DNA of the CDR3: TGTGCCAGCAGTGACGGGACTAGCGGGAGGGCCCCCACCGGGGAGCTGTTTTTT.

In this sample, this clone turned up once. The chain combines TRBV28 with TRBJ2-7; 9 bases align to TRBD1. V lost 7 bases, J lost 7 bases, and 14 bases stayed unmatched. The V gene's germline CDR1 is MDHEN and CDR2 SYDVKM. The CDR3 consists of 15 residues. CDR3 protein: CASKTRQGGVWEQYF. The CDR3 bases are TGTGCCAGCAAAACCCGACAGGGGGGGGTGTGGGAGCAGTACTTC. Together with reference TRBV28 and TRBJ2-7, the CDR3 gives the full variable domain: DVKVTQSSRYLVKRTGEKVFLECVQDMDHENMFWYRQDPGLGLRLIYFSYDVKMKEKGDIPEGYSVSREKKERFSLILESASTNQTSMYLCASKTRQGGVWEQYFGPGTRLTVT.

The chain is built from TRBV5-6 and TRBJ2-1, with 7 bases that match TRBD2. CDR1 SGHDT and CDR2 YYEEEE come from the germline V gene. There are 14 residues in the CDR3. The V gene end was trimmed by 2 bases and the J gene end by 7 bases; junction bases not matched to a gene: 6. The DNA for the CDR3 is TGTGCCAGCAGCTTTGGTCTAGCGGAAAATGAGCAGTTCTTC. Protein sequence: CASSFGLAENEQFF.

This sequence joins TRBV30 and TRBJ2-1; tentative D call: TRBD2 (6 bases). V was trimmed by 0 bases and J by 8 bases, leaving 17 bases between them. This CDR3 contains 15 residues. Per germline, CDR1 GTSNPN and CDR2 SVGIG (reference sequence). Written as DNA, the CDR3 is TGTGCCTGGAGTGTGGGCGGGGTATTGATCGATGAGCAGTTCTTC. It specifies CAWSVGGVLIDEQFF.

The V call is TRBV6-1, the J call TRBJ1-1, with 8 bases that match TRBD1. Germline V CDR1 and CDR2: MNHNS, SASEGT. The length of the CDR3 is 14 residues. Losses at the gene ends were 6 bases for V and 5 bases for J; bases not matched to a gene: 8. The CDR3 DNA sequence: TGTGCCAGCAGGACTCAGGGGGCGAGTACTGAAGCTTTCTTT. It specifies CASRTQGASTEAFF.

The rearrangement uses TRBV14 and TRBJ2-2; 12 bases fit TRBD2. Germline V gene lookup returns CDR1 SGHDN and CDR2 FVKESK. V dropped 4 bases and J dropped 6; count of bases not matched to a gene: 6. The CDR3 loop spans 16 amino acids. The CDR3 coding sequence is TGTGCCAGCAGCCCAAGACTAGCGGGAGTGGCCGGGGAGCTGTTTTTT. Its translation: CASSPRLAGVAGELFF.

This rearrangement joins TRBV11-2 to TRBJ2-7, with a tentative D call TRBD2 (6 bases). The V and J ends lost 5 bases and 7 bases respectively, with 18 bases between them. CDR3 size: 14 residues. Germline CDR1 and CDR2: SGHAT and FQNNGV. The CDR3 is CASSVDNGGLEQYF. CDR3 in DNA: TGTGCCAGCAGCGTGGACAACGGGGGTTTAGAGCAGTACTTC.

V is TRBV18 and J is TRBJ2-5; D remains ambiguous. CDR1 and CDR2 (germline): KGHSH, LQKENI. CDR3 length equals 13 residues. With 5 bases removed from V and 2 bases from J, the gap between germline ends came to 9 bases. CDR3 DNA sequence: TGTGCCAGCTCAGCCTTTCTACAAGAGACCCAGTACTTC. Protein sequence: CASSAFLQETQYF.

This sequence joins TRBV5-1 and TRBJ2-7, with TRBD2 as a possible D gene (5 bases). Germline V gene data show CDR1 as SGHRS and CDR2 as YFSETQ. This CDR3 is 13 amino acids long. V was pared by 2 bases and J by 6 bases, with 12 bases between. The DNA of the CDR3 is TGCGCCAGCAGCTTCGGCCTAGAGGGCGAGCAGTACTTC. Translating it yields CASSFGLEGEQYF. The full variable domain, completed using reference TRBV5-1 and TRBJ2-7, is KAGVTQTPRYLIKTRGQQVTLSCSPISGHRSVSWYQQTPGQGLQFLFEYFSETQRNKGNFPGRFSGRQFSNSRSEMNVSTLELGDSALYLCASSFGLEGEQYFGPGTRLTVT.

The chain has TRBV28 and TRBJ2-6; tentatively, D is TRBD2 (7 bases). The CDR3 is 14 residues long. V shed 6 bases and J shed 4 bases, with 10 bases lying between them. Looked up from germline, CDR1 is MDHEN and CDR2 is SYDVKM. The CDR3 region is CASSPGGGANVLTF. Here the CDR3 DNA reads TGTGCCAGCAGCCCGGGGGGCGGGGCCAACGTCCTGACTTTC.